Each of the 12 T cell receptor beta chains below was sequenced from the same sample in a study of shared clonotypes between healthy human individuals. Measured with immunoSEQ multiplex PCR; TCRdb has only the in-frame clones, and not every one. The table records about 1.5 million clones, 95% to 99% of them present only once. Sequenced input: naive CD4+ T cells sorted from blood. As for subset: CD45RA+ positively selected. These receptors all come from a man aged 30-40 years in good health.

This chain links TRBV4-2 with TRBJ2-7; TRBD2 agrees at 8 bases. V lost 4 bases to trimming and J lost 9 bases; unmatched junction nucleotides: 8. Germline V lookup: CDR1 LGHNA, CDR2 YNFKEQ. The CDR3 is 13 amino acids. CDR3 in amino acids: CASSPPREGRQYF. For the CDR3, the DNA is TGTGCCAGCAGCCCCCCCCGGGAGGGAAGGCAGTACTTC.

The rearrangement links TRBV9 to TRBJ1-1; 7 bases fit TRBD1. Trimming removed 0 bases from V and 1 base from J; junction bases left unmatched: 6. Germline CDR1 is SGDLS and CDR2 is YYNGEE. The length of the CDR3 is 16 residues. CDR3: CASSVATTGANTEAFF. For the CDR3, the DNA is TGTGCCAGCAGCGTAGCCACCACAGGGGCGAACACTGAAGCTTTCTTT.

V and J are TRBV7-8 and TRBJ1-2; 7 bases agree with TRBD1. CDR1 SGHVS and CDR2 FQNEAQ come from the germline V gene. CDR3 length equals 16 residues. The V and J ends lost 5 bases and 4 bases, in that order; junction bases with no gene match: 13. The CDR3 DNA follows: TGTGCCAGCAGCGACGAGACAGGGATTCTTTCCTATGGCTACACCTTC. This translates into CASSDETGILSYGYTF.

The gene calls are TRBV7-8 and TRBJ1-4; tentative D call: TRBD1 (5 bases). CDR1 is SGHVS, CDR2 FQNEAQ, per germline. The CDR3 is 14 residues long. Between the trimmed V and J ends, which lost 0 bases and 8 bases, there was a span of 10 bases. The CDR3, as DNA: TGTGCCAGCAGCTTAGCCGGGCAGGGCGAAAAACTGTTTTTT. Translation: CASSLAGQGEKLFF.

The genes are TRBV18 and TRBJ2-1, with D unresolved. This CDR3 spans 12 amino acids. V dropped 3 bases and J dropped 9 bases, with 9 bases sitting between them. Germline V CDR1 and CDR2: KGHSH, LQKENI. Written as DNA, the CDR3 is TGTGCCAGCTCACCGACGGTCCCTGAGCAGTTCTTC. It translates to CASSPTVPEQFF.

The rearrangement joins TRBV9 to TRBJ1-5; D might be TRBD1 (6 bases). Trimming cost V 4 bases and J 8 bases, with 16 bases left between them. From germline, CDR1 is SGDLS and CDR2 YYNGEE. The CDR3 runs to 14 residues. The chain's CDR3 is CASSPRPGVEPQHF. Here the CDR3 DNA reads TGTGCCAGCAGCCCACGCCCAGGGGTAGAGCCCCAGCATTTT.

V is TRBV10-3 and J is TRBJ2-1, with 9 bases fitting TRBD2. The CDR3 extends over 14 amino acids. CDR1 and CDR2 (germline): ENHRY, SYGVKD. V lost 4 bases to trimming and J lost 6 bases; unmatched junction nucleotides: 4. The DNA of the CDR3 is TGTGCCATCAGTGGCCTAGCGGGGCCCAATGAGCAGTTCTTC. Its translation is CAISGLAGPNEQFF.

Turning to this clone: Other DNA sequences within the sample encode an identical CDR3. The chain uses TRBV5-1 and TRBJ2-1, with D possibly matching TRBD2 (5 bases). The CDR3 is 13 residues long. Between the trimmed V and J ends, which lost 4 bases and 4 bases, there was a span of 9 bases. CDR1 SGHRS and CDR2 YFSETQ come from the germline V gene. The CDR3 loop is CASSLGGYNEQFF. The CDR3 nucleotides are TGCGCCAGCAGCCTTGGAGGTTACAATGAGCAGTTCTTC. Together with reference TRBV5-1 and TRBJ2-1, the CDR3 gives the full variable domain: KAGVTQTPRYLIKTRGQQVTLSCSPISGHRSVSWYQQTPGQGLQFLFEYFSETQRNKGNFPGRFSGRQFSNSRSEMNVSTLELGDSALYLCASSLGGYNEQFFGPGTRLTVL.

Concerning this clone itself: The identical CDR3 is also encoded by other nucleotide sequences in the sample. The chain is built from TRBV29-1 and TRBJ2-4, with unresolved D. The germline V gene encodes CDR1 SQVTM and CDR2 ANQGSEA. The germline V and J ends were trimmed by 4 bases and 0 bases, with 7 bases remaining between them. This CDR3 is 13 amino acids long. The CDR3 coding sequence is TGCAGCGTTGGGCTACTAGCCAAAAACATTCAGTACTTC. Protein product: CSVGLLAKNIQYF.

The CDR3 DNA reads as TGTGCCAGCAGTTTAATGGACAGAACCTACGAGCAGTACTTC. Amino acid sequence: CASSLMDRTYEQYF. The V and J genes are TRBV28 and TRBJ2-7; D possibly corresponds to TRBD1 (6 bases). Germline CDR1 and CDR2: MDHEN and SYDVKM. V lost 2 bases to trimming and J lost 2 bases, with 10 bases between them. The CDR3 has 14 residues.

The chain joins TRBV6-1 to TRBJ2-2, with 8 bases fitting TRBD2. V dropped 8 bases and J dropped 6; count of bases not matched to a gene: 8. From germline, CDR1 is MNHNS and CDR2 SASEGT. The length of the CDR3 is 14 residues. The CDR3 reads CASCPKTSAGELFF. The DNA of the CDR3 is TGTGCCAGCTGCCCTAAGACTAGCGCCGGGGAGCTGTTTTTT.

The chain joins TRBV5-6 to TRBJ2-3, with D tentatively TRBD1 (5 bases). This CDR3 comprises 15 residues. The V gene lost 5 bases and the J gene lost 0 bases, with 13 bases spanning the gap. From germline, CDR1 is SGHDT and CDR2 YYEEEE. CDR3 sequence reads: CASSGAGSSTDTQYF. The CDR3 coding sequence is TGTGCCAGCAGTGGGGCCGGGTCTAGCACAGATACGCAGTATTTT.